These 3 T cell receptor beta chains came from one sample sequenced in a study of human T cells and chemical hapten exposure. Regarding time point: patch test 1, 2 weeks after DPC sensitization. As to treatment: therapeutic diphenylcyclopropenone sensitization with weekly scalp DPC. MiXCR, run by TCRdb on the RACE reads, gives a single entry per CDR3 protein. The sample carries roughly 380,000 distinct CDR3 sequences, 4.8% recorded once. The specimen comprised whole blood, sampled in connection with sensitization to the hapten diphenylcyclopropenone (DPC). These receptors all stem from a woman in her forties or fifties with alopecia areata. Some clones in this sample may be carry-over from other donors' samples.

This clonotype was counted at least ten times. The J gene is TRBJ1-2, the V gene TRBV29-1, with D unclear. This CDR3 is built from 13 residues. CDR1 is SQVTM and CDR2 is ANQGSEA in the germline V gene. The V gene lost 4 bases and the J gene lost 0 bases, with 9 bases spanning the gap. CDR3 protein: CSVVNGSNYGYTF. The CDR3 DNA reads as TGCAGCGTTGTGAACGGATCTAACTATGGCTACACCTTC. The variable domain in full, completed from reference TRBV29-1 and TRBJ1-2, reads SAVISQKPSRDICQRGTSLTIQCQVDSQVTMMFWYRQQPGQSLTLIATANQGSEATYESGFVIDKFPISRPNLTFSTLTVSNMSPEDSSIYLCSVVNGSNYGYTFGSGTRLTVV.

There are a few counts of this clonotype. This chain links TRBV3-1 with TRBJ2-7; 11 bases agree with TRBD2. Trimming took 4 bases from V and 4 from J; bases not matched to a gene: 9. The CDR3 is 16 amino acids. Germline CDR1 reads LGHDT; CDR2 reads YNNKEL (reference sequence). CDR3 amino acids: CASSRYTSGSWYEQYF. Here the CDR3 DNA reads TGTGCCAGCAGCCGATATACTAGCGGGAGTTGGTACGAGCAGTACTTC.

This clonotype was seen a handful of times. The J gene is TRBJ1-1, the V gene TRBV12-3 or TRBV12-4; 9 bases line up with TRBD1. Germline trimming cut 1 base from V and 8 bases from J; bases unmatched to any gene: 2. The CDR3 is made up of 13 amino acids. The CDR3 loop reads CASSLGDRAEAFF. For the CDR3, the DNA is TGTGCCAGCAGTTTAGGGGACAGGGCAGAAGCTTTCTTT.